This is a list of T cell receptor beta chains from one sample in a study of cytomegalovirus exposure and HLA in healthy donors. The method was immunoSEQ multiplex PCR; TCRdb's version includes in-frame clones alone and lacks a portion of them. This sample has about 130,000 clones; more than 80% occur once, and the top ten carry almost 6%. Input material: PBMCs. The source of these receptors is a woman between 35 and 50 years old in good health and CMV-seropositive. The CDR3 runs from the conserved cysteine through the conserved F or W. Fields, in order: J gene, D gene, V gene, clone size, CDR3 protein, CDR3 DNA. D genes are given only for firm matches. Some rows mark clone size as missing; the rest say once, few, many or name a class of expanded clone.

j_gene: TRBJ2-1
d_gene: TRBD1
v_gene: TRBV6-5
abundance: .
CDR3aa: CASSYSDRGNEQFF
CDR3nt: TGTGCCAGCAGTTACTCGGACAGGGGGAATGAGCAGTTCTTC

j_gene: TRBJ2-3
d_gene: .
v_gene: TRBV1
abundance: .
CDR3aa: CTSSQDGPAGGSSSTDTQYF
CDR3nt: TGCACCAGCAGCCAAGATGGCCCAGCGGGAGGGTCCTCTAGCACAGATACGCAGTATTTT

j_gene: TRBJ1-2
d_gene: .
v_gene: TRBV7-8
abundance: .
CDR3aa: CASSEQQGLSYYGYTF
CDR3nt: TGTGCCAGCAGCGAACAACAGGGTTTGAGTTACTATGGCTACACCTTC

j_gene: TRBJ2-1
d_gene: .
v_gene: TRBV6-4
abundance: .
CDR3aa: CASTSEPGSNEQFF
CDR3nt: TGTGCCAGCACGAGCGAGCCTGGGTCCAATGAGCAGTTCTTC

j_gene: TRBJ1-5
d_gene: TRBD1
v_gene: TRBV6-1
abundance: .
CDR3aa: CASSPTGVHNQPQHF
CDR3nt: TGTGCCAGCAGCCCCACAGGGGTCCACAATCAGCCCCAGCATTTT

j_gene: TRBJ1-2
d_gene: .
v_gene: TRBV6-5
abundance: .
CDR3aa: CASLTANYGYTF
CDR3nt: TGTGCCAGCCTTACGGCTAACTATGGCTACACCTTC

j_gene: TRBJ2-7
d_gene: .
v_gene: TRBV5-4
abundance: .
CDR3aa: CASSKDIVSYEQYF
CDR3nt: TGTGCCAGCAGCAAGGACATTGTTTCCTACGAGCAGTACTTC

j_gene: TRBJ1-4
d_gene: .
v_gene: TRBV27
abundance: .
CDR3aa: CASSPGGVYEKLFF
CDR3nt: TGTGCCAGCAGCCCCGGGGGGGTATATGAAAAACTGTTTTTT

j_gene: TRBJ2-1
d_gene: TRBD1
v_gene: TRBV7-2
abundance: .
CDR3aa: CASSLRGQVSNEQFF
CDR3nt: TGTGCCAGCAGCCTAAGGGGACAGGTGTCCAATGAGCAGTTCTTC

j_gene: TRBJ2-7
d_gene: .
v_gene: TRBV9
abundance: few
CDR3aa: CASSVDDAAGGETYEQYF
CDR3nt: TGTGCCAGCAGCGTAGACGATGCGGCGGGCGGGGAAACCTACGAGCAGTACTTC

j_gene: TRBJ2-7
d_gene: .
v_gene: TRBV5-1
abundance: .
CDR3aa: CASSTRTSGGHEQYF
CDR3nt: TGCGCCAGCAGCACCAGGACTAGTGGGGGCCACGAGCAGTACTTC

j_gene: TRBJ1-3
d_gene: .
v_gene: TRBV7-2
abundance: .
CDR3aa: CASSLEGSGAGNTIYF
CDR3nt: TGTGCCAGCAGCTTAGAAGGCAGCGGAGCGGGAAACACCATATATTTT

j_gene: TRBJ1-2
d_gene: .
v_gene: TRBV5-1
abundance: .
CDR3aa: CASSLATVFYGYTF
CDR3nt: TGCGCCAGCAGCTTGGCCACAGTTTTCTATGGCTACACCTTC

j_gene: TRBJ2-3
d_gene: .
v_gene: TRBV18
abundance: .
CDR3aa: CASSRPSTDTQYF
CDR3nt: TGTGCCAGCTCACGGCCTAGCACAGATACGCAGTATTTT

j_gene: TRBJ2-5
d_gene: .
v_gene: TRBV29-1
abundance: .
CDR3aa: CSVESGEARDKETQYF
CDR3nt: TGCAGCGTTGAATCTGGGGAGGCCAGGGATAAAGAGACCCAGTACTTC

j_gene: TRBJ2-1
d_gene: .
v_gene: TRBV10-3
abundance: .
CDR3aa: CAISESRMSSPNEQFF
CDR3nt: TGTGCCATCAGTGAGTCCCGTATGAGTAGCCCCAATGAGCAGTTCTTC

j_gene: TRBJ2-7
d_gene: .
v_gene: TRBV27
abundance: .
CDR3aa: CASSFSYEQYF
CDR3nt: TGTGCCAGCAGCTTCTCCTACGAGCAGTACTTC

j_gene: TRBJ2-3
d_gene: TRBD1
v_gene: TRBV7-2
abundance: .
CDR3aa: CASSLVERGLGGTDTQYF
CDR3nt: TGTGCCAGCAGCTTAGTCGAGAGGGGGCTTGGTGGAACAGATACGCAGTATTTT

j_gene: TRBJ2-1
d_gene: TRBD2
v_gene: TRBV7-3
abundance: .
CDR3aa: CASSQTSGIYNEQFF
CDR3nt: TGTGCCAGCAGCCAGACTAGCGGGATCTACAATGAGCAGTTCTTC

j_gene: TRBJ2-2
d_gene: .
v_gene: TRBV28
abundance: .
CDR3aa: CASSAPGGGAWNTGELFF
CDR3nt: TGTGCCAGCAGCGCTCCAGGGGGAGGTGCTTGGAACACCGGGGAGCTGTTTTTT

j_gene: TRBJ2-3
d_gene: TRBD2
v_gene: TRBV5-4
abundance: few
CDR3aa: CASSLEVAGVGDTQYF
CDR3nt: TGTGCCAGCAGCTTGGAGGTAGCGGGAGTGGGAGATACGCAGTATTTT

j_gene: TRBJ2-3
d_gene: TRBD1
v_gene: TRBV7-9
abundance: .
CDR3aa: CASSLGTGDWSTDTQYF
CDR3nt: TGTGCCAGCAGCTTAGGGACAGGGGACTGGAGCACAGATACGCAGTATTTT

j_gene: TRBJ2-1
d_gene: .
v_gene: TRBV7-2
abundance: .
CDR3aa: CASSYSGEQFF
CDR3nt: TGTGCCAGCAGCTATAGCGGTGAGCAGTTCTTC

j_gene: TRBJ2-5
d_gene: .
v_gene: TRBV7-2
abundance: .
CDR3aa: CASSLDWQRQETQYF
CDR3nt: TGTGCCAGCAGCTTAGACTGGCAGCGCCAAGAGACCCAGTACTTC

j_gene: TRBJ2-7
d_gene: TRBD2
v_gene: TRBV5-4
abundance: .
CDR3aa: CASSPGGTSGKYEQYF
CDR3nt: TGTGCCAGCAGCCCAGGGGGGACTAGCGGGAAGTACGAGCAGTACTTC

j_gene: TRBJ2-3
d_gene: .
v_gene: TRBV6-6
abundance: .
CDR3aa: CASSTSDTQYF
CDR3nt: TGTGCCAGCAGTACATCAGATACGCAGTATTTT

j_gene: TRBJ2-7
d_gene: TRBD1
v_gene: TRBV5-1
abundance: .
CDR3aa: CASSLAVQGISYEQYF
CDR3nt: TGCGCCAGCAGCTTGGCGGTACAGGGGATCTCCTACGAGCAGTACTTC

j_gene: TRBJ1-2
d_gene: .
v_gene: TRBV6-1
abundance: .
CDR3aa: CASSPREGAYTF
CDR3nt: TGTGCCAGCAGTCCTCGTGAAGGGGCCTACACCTTC

j_gene: TRBJ1-1
d_gene: TRBD1
v_gene: TRBV19
abundance: .
CDR3aa: CASSLGQGVGREAFF
CDR3nt: TGTGCCAGTAGTCTGGGACAGGGGGTCGGCCGTGAAGCTTTCTTT

j_gene: TRBJ1-1
d_gene: TRBD1
v_gene: TRBV29-1
abundance: .
CDR3aa: CSVGEGQGASFF
CDR3nt: TGCAGCGTGGGGGAGGGGCAGGGGGCGTCTTTCTTT

j_gene: TRBJ2-7
d_gene: TRBD2
v_gene: TRBV4-2
abundance: .
CDR3aa: CASSQGGSGESYEQYF
CDR3nt: TGTGCCAGCAGCCAAGGGGGTAGCGGGGAGTCCTACGAGCAGTACTTC

j_gene: TRBJ2-7
d_gene: TRBD1
v_gene: TRBV11-2
abundance: .
CDR3aa: CASSLVLGTGSYEQYF
CDR3nt: TGTGCCAGCAGCTTGGTTCTCGGGACAGGGTCCTACGAGCAGTACTTC

j_gene: TRBJ2-1
d_gene: TRBD2
v_gene: TRBV13
abundance: .
CDR3aa: CASSPKSGTSGGGHEQFF
CDR3nt: TGTGCCAGCAGCCCCAAGTCCGGGACTAGCGGGGGGGGGCATGAGCAGTTCTTC

j_gene: TRBJ2-1
d_gene: TRBD2
v_gene: TRBV7-3
abundance: .
CDR3aa: CASSIAGAGVNEQFF
CDR3nt: TGTGCCAGCAGCATAGCGGGAGCGGGGGTTAATGAGCAGTTCTTC

j_gene: TRBJ1-5
d_gene: .
v_gene: TRBV6-5
abundance: .
CDR3aa: CASSSLGQGSQPQHF
CDR3nt: TGTGCCAGCAGTTCTCTGGGGCAGGGAAGTCAGCCCCAGCATTTT

j_gene: TRBJ1-1
d_gene: TRBD1
v_gene: TRBV9
abundance: .
CDR3aa: CASSTPPTGGTEAFF
CDR3nt: TGTGCCAGCAGCACACCCCCCACAGGGGGGACTGAAGCTTTCTTT